Listed below are T cell receptor beta chains from one sample, sequenced in a study of blood T cell repertoires in COVID-19. TCRdb's copy holds only in-frame clones and misses some; the assay was immunoSEQ multiplex PCR. The repertoire holds about 480,000 clones, with roughly 90% as singletons. The source material was PBMCs or T cells enriched from blood (not recorded which). All receptors come from a middle-aged woman who had recovered from COVID-19. Both conserved end residues are part of each CDR3. A D gene is named only where the DNA matches it firmly. Not every row has a clone size; where given, it reads once, few, many or a size class.

v_gene,abundance,j_gene,d_gene,CDR3aa,CDR3nt
TRBV4-3,few,TRBJ2-2,NA,CASSPGGLANTGELFF,TGCGCCAGCTCCCCGGGCGGACTCGCGAACACCGGGGAGCTGTTTTTT
TRBV5-1,once,TRBJ1-2,NA,CASSLGGNYGYTF,TGCGCCAGCAGCTTAGGAGGGAACTATGGCTACACCTTC
TRBV11-2,NA,TRBJ2-7,NA,CASTPRGGAEEEQYF,TGTGCCAGCACCCCCCGGGGTGGTGCGGAAGAGGAGCAGTACTTC
TRBV9,NA,TRBJ2-2,NA,CASSVVDRATGELFF,TGTGCCAGCAGCGTAGTTGACAGAGCCACCGGGGAGCTGTTTTTT
TRBV6-2/TRBV6-3,once,TRBJ2-1,TRBD2,CASSYSIAGGPYNEQFF,TGTGCCAGCAGTTACTCGATTGCGGGAGGTCCCTACAATGAGCAGTTCTTC
TRBV13,NA,TRBJ1-3,NA,CASSFRGGSGNTIYF,TGTGCCAGCAGCTTTCGAGGGGGATCTGGAAACACCATATATTTT
TRBV30,NA,TRBJ2-1,NA,CAWSRRVYEQFF,TGTGCCTGGAGTAGAAGAGTTTATGAGCAGTTCTTC
TRBV28,NA,TRBJ1-2,TRBD1,CASSLTGANYGYTF,TGTGCCAGCAGCCTTACAGGGGCCAACTATGGCTACACCTTC
TRBV11-2,NA,TRBJ2-1,NA,CASSKTSIAALGNEQFF,TGTGCCAGCAGCAAAACCTCTATAGCGGCCCTAGGGAATGAGCAGTTCTTC
TRBV21-1,NA,TRBJ2-1,NA,CASSKVLAGGSLDNEQFF,TGTGCCAGCAGCAAAGTACTAGCGGGAGGGAGTTTGGACAATGAGCAGTTCTTC
TRBV12-3/TRBV12-4,NA,TRBJ1-2,TRBD1,CASSLGQGNGYTF,TGTGCCAGCAGTTTGGGACAGGGCAATGGCTACACCTTC
TRBV5-4,NA,TRBJ1-4,NA,CASSLVGDEKLFF,TGTGCCAGCAGCTTGGTGGGCGACGAAAAACTGTTTTTT
TRBV2,NA,TRBJ2-7,NA,CASSLQALTTYEQYF,TGTGCCAGCAGCCTACAGGCCCTCACTACCTACGAGCAGTACTTC
TRBV21-1,NA,TRBJ1-5,NA,CASSKGRRGANQPQHF,TGTGCCAGCAGCAAAGGGCGTCGGGGAGCGAATCAGCCCCAGCATTTT
TRBV30,once,TRBJ1-3,NA,CAWKRDRVSTSGNTIYF,TGTGCCTGGAAAAGAGATCGGGTGTCCACCTCTGGAAACACCATATATTTT
TRBV4-3,few,TRBJ1-4,TRBD1,CASSRTGTGVEKLFF,TGCGCCAGCAGCCGAACCGGGACAGGGGTTGAAAAACTGTTTTTT
TRBV29-1,NA,TRBJ2-1,TRBD2,CSLSGRAYNEQFF,TGCAGCCTAAGCGGGAGGGCCTACAATGAGCAGTTCTTC
TRBV2,NA,TRBJ1-2,NA,CASSVIFIDSYGYTF,TGTGCCAGCAGTGTTATATTTATTGACAGCTATGGCTACACCTTC
TRBV19,NA,TRBJ2-7,TRBD2,CASGLADSYEQYF,TGTGCCAGTGGACTAGCGGACTCCTACGAGCAGTACTTC
TRBV6-2/TRBV6-3,NA,TRBJ2-5,TRBD2,CASSGGLARRETQYF,TGTGCCAGCAGTGGGGGACTAGCTAGGAGGGAGACCCAGTACTTC
TRBV14,NA,TRBJ1-2,TRBD1,CASSPNVRDSEFDGYTF,TGTGCCAGCAGTCCCAATGTCCGGGACAGCGAATTCGATGGCTACACCTTC
TRBV5-8,NA,TRBJ1-1,TRBD1,CASSLGPGGTEAFF,TGTGCCAGCAGCTTGGGTCCAGGGGGGACTGAAGCTTTCTTT
TRBV28,NA,TRBJ2-7,NA,CASSFWGTTYEQYF,TGTGCCAGCAGTTTTTGGGGGACAACATATGAGCAGTACTTC